This TCR beta chain emerged from a study of cytomegalovirus exposure and HLA in healthy donors. Regarding the study as a whole: A later analysis showed that HLA-associated TCR beta chains had undergone more clonal expansion than equally common others. Per a later analysis, roughly 17,000 TCR beta sequences showed association with HLA alleles at 0.05 false discovery rate.

This CDR3 comprises 16 residues. Trimming stripped 4 bases from V and 4 bases from J, with 17 bases between. Per the germline V gene, CDR1 is MNHEY and CDR2 is SMNVEV (reference sequence). The PCR contained 60 Vbeta and 13 Jbeta primers. Sequencing used immunoSEQ multiplex PCR; TCRdb keeps in-frame clones, though not all of them. Found here are some 180,000 clones, approximately 82% of them singletons; the top ten hold 1.7%. Turning to this clone: The antigen remains undetermined.

The material sequenced was PBMCs. The V gene is TRBV27, the J gene TRBJ2-1; D perhaps matches TRBD1 (6 bases). The clonotype was recovered from a woman in her late teens or twenties in good health and CMV-seronegative. The CDR3 is CASSSQTGLDYNEQFF. DNA of the CDR3: TGTGCCAGCAGTTCCCAAACAGGGCTGGATTACAATGAGCAGTTCTTC.